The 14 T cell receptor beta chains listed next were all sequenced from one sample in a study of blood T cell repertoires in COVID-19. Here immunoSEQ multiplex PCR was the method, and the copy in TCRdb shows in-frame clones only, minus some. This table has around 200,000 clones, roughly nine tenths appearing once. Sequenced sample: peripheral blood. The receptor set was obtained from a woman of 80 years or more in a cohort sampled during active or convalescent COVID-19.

CDR3 in amino acids: CASSYGAGPSNYGYTF. The CDR3 DNA follows: TGTGCCAGCAGTTATGGGGCAGGACCTAGTAACTATGGCTACACCTTC. The gene calls are TRBV6-5 and TRBJ1-2; D possibly corresponds to TRBD1 (5 bases). CDR1 is MNHEY, CDR2 SVGAGI, per germline. V was trimmed by 3 bases and J by 1 base, leaving 15 bases between them. The CDR3 is 16 residues long.

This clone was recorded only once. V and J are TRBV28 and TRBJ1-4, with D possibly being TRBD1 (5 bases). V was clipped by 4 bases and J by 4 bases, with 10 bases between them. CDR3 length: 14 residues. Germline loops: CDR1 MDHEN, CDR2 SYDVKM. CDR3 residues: CASSSQAYNEKLFF. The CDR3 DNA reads TGTGCCAGCAGTTCACAGGCGTATAATGAAAAACTGTTTTTT. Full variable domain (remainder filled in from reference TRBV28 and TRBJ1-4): DVKVTQSSRYLVKRTGEKVFLECVQDMDHENMFWYRQDPGLGLRLIYFSYDVKMKEKGDIPEGYSVSREKKERFSLILESASTNQTSMYLCASSSQAYNEKLFFGSGTQLSVL.

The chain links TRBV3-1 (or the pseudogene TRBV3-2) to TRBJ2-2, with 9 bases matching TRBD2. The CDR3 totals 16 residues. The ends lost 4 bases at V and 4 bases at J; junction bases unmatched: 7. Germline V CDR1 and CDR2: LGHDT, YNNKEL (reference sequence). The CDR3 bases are TGTGCCAGCAGCCCCCGACTAGCGGAAATCACCGGGGAGCTGTTTTTT. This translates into CASSPRLAEITGELFF.

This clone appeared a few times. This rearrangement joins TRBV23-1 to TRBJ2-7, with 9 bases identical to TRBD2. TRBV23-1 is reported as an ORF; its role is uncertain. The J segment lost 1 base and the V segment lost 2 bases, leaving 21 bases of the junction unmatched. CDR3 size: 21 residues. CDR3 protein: CASSQRPIAGTSRILSYEQYV. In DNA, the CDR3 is TGCGCCAGCAGTCAACGGCCGATAGCCGGGACTAGCAGGATCTTATCCTACGAGCAGTACGTC.

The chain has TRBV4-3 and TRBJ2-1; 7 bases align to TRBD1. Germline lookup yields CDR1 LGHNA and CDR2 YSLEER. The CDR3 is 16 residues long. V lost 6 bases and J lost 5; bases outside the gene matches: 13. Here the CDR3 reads CASSVSDRVIHNEQFF. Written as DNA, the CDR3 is TGCGCCAGCAGTGTGTCTGACAGGGTTATCCACAATGAGCAGTTCTTC.

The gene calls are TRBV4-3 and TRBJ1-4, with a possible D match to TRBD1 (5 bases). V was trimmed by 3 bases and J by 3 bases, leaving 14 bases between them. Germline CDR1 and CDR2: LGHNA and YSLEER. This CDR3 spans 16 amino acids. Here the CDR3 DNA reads TGCGCCAGCAGCCATGGTCGGGGGAGGGCTAATGAAAAACTGTTTTTT. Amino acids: CASSHGRGRANEKLFF.

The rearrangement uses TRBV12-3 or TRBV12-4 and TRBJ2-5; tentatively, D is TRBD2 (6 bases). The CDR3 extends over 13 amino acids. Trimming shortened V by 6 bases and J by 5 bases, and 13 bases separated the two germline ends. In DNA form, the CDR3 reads TGTGCCAGCAGCCCAACGGGAGAGGAGACCCAGTACTTC. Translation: CASSPTGEETQYF.

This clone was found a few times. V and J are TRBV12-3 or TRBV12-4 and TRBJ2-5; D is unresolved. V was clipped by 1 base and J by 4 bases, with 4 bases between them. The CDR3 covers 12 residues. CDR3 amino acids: CASSLGLETQYF. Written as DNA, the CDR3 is TGTGCCAGCAGTTTAGGACTAGAGACCCAGTACTTC.

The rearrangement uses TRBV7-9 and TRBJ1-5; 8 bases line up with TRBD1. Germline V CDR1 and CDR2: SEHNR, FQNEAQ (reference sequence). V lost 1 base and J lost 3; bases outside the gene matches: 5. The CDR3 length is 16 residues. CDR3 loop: CASSLETGGHNQPQHF. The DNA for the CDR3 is TGTGCCAGCAGCTTAGAAACAGGGGGACACAATCAGCCCCAGCATTTT.

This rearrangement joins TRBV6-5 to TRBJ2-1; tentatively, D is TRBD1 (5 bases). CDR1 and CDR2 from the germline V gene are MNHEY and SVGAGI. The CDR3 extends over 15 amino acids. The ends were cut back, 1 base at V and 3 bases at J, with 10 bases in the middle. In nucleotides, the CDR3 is TGTGCCAGCAGTTACTATAGGGGCCACTACAATGAGCAGTTCTTC. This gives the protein CASSYYRGHYNEQFF.

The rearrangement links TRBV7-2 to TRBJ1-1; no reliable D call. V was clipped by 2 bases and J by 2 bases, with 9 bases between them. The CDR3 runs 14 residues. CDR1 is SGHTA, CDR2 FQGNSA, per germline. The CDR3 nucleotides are TGTGCCAGCAGCTTAACCGGGTTCAACACTGAAGCTTTCTTT. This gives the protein CASSLTGFNTEAFF.

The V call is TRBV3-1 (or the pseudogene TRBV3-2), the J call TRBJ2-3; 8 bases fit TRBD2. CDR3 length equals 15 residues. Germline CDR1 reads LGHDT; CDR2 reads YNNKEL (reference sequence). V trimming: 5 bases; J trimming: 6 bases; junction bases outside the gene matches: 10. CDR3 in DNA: TGTGCCAGCAGCGCGAGCGGGAGATGGATTGATACGCAGTATTTT. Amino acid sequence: CASSASGRWIDTQYF.

The CDR3 DNA is TGTGCCTGGATGGTAGCTAACTATGGCTACACCTTC. It codes for CAWMVANYGYTF. The rearrangement joins TRBV30 to TRBJ1-2, with D unresolved. The CDR3 totals 12 residues. V dropped 4 bases and J dropped 0 bases, with 6 bases sitting between them. CDR1 is GTSNPN and CDR2 is SVGIG in the germline V gene (reference sequence).

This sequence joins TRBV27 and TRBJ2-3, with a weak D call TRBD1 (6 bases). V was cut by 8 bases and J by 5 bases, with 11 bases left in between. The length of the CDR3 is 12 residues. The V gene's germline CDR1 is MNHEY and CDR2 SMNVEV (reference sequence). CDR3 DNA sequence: TGTGCCAGCGGCTCCAGGGGAGATACGCAGTATTTT. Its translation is CASGSRGDTQYF.